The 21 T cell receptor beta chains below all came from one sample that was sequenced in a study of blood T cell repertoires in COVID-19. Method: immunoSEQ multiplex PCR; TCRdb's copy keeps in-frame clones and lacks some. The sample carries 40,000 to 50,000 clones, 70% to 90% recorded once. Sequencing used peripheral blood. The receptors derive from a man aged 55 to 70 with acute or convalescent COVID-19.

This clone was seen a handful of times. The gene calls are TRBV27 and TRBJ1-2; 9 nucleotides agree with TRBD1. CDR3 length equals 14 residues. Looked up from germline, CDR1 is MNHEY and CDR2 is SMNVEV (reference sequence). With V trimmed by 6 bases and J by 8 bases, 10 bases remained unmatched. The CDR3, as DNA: TGTGCCAGCAGGCCTCAACAGGGGGCTCGGGGCTACACCTTC. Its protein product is CASRPQQGARGYTF.

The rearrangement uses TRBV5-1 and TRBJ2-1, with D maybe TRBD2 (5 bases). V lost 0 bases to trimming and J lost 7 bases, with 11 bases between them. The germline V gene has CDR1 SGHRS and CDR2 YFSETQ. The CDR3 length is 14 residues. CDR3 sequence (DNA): TGCGCCAGCAGCTTGGTAGGGTGGGAGAATGAGCAGTTCTTC. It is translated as CASSLVGWENEQFF.

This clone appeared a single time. CDR3 sequence (DNA): TGTGCCAGTAGTGCCCGGGAAATCAATCAGCCCCAGCATTTT. Its protein product is CASSAREINQPQHF. The chain combines TRBV19 with TRBJ1-5; D gene uncertain. The V end lost 5 bases, the J end lost 3 bases, and 11 bases lay between the germline ends. The CDR3 has 14 residues. Germline V CDR1 and CDR2: LNHDA, SQIVND (reference sequence).

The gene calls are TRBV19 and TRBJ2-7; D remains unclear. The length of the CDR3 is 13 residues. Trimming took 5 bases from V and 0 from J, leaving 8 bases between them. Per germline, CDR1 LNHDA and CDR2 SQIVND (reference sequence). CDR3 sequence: CASSSGLSYEQYF. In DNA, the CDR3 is TGTGCCAGTAGTTCCGGTCTCTCCTACGAGCAGTACTTC.

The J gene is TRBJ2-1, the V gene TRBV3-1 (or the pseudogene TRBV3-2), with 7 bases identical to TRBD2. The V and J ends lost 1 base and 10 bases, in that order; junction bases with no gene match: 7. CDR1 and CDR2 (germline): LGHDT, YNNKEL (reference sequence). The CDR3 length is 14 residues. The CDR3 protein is CASSQAGGRGEQFF. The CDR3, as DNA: TGTGCCAGCAGCCAAGCGGGGGGTAGGGGCGAGCAGTTCTTC.

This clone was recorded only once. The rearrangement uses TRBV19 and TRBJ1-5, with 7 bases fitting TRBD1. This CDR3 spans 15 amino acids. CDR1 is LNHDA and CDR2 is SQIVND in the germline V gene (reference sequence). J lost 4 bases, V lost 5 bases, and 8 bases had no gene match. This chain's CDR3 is CASSLLLQGNQPQHF. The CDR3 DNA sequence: TGTGCCAGTAGTCTCCTCTTACAGGGGAATCAGCCCCAGCATTTT.

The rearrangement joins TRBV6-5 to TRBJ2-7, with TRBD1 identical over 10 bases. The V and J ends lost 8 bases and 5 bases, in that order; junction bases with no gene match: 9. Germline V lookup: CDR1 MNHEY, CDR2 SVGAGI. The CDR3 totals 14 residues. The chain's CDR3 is CASQSRDRGHEQYF. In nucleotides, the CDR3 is TGTGCCAGCCAGTCGAGGGACAGGGGCCACGAGCAGTACTTC.

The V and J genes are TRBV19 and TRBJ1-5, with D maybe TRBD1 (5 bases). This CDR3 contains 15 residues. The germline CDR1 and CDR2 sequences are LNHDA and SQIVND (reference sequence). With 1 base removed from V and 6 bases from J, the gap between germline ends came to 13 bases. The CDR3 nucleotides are TGTGCCAGTAGTATAGGAGCAGGGTTGGGTCAGCCCCAGCATTTT. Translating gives CASSIGAGLGQPQHF.

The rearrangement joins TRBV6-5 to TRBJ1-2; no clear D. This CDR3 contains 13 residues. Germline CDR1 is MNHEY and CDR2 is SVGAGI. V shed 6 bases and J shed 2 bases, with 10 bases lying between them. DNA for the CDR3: TGTGCCAGCAGATATCAGGCAAACTATGGCTACACCTTC. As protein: CASRYQANYGYTF.

The CDR3 loop is CSANIGTGGTSRLFF. The CDR3 DNA sequence: TGCAGCGCTAATATAGGGACAGGGGGCACATCAAGACTGTTTTTT. This chain links TRBV29-1 with TRBJ1-4; the match to TRBD1 covers 12 bases. Germline V CDR1 and CDR2: SQVTM, ANQGSEA. J lost 13 bases, V lost 7 bases, and 16 bases had no gene match. The CDR3 has 15 residues.

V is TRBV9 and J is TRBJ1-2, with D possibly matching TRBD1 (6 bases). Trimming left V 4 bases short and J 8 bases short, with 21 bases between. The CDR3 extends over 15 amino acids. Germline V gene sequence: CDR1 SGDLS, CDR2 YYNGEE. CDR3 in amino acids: CASSKAGQTTKGYTF. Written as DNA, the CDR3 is TGTGCCAGCAGCAAAGCTGGACAGACAACGAAGGGCTACACCTTC.

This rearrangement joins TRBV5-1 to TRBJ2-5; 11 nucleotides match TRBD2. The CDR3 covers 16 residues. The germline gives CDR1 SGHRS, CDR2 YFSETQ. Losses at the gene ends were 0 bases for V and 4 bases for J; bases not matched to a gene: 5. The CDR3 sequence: CASSLEYLAGGETQYF. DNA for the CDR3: TGCGCCAGCAGCTTGGAGTATCTAGCGGGGGGAGAGACCCAGTACTTC.

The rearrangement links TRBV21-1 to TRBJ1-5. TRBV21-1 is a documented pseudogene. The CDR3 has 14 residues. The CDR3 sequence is CASTPGGSDQPQHF. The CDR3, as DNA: TGTGCCAGCACCCCGGGAGGGTCCGATCAGCCCCAGCATTTT.

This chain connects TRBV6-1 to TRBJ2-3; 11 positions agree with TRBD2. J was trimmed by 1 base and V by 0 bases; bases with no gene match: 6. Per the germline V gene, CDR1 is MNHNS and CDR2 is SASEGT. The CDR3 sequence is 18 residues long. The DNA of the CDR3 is TGTGCCAGCAGTGAAGCGTGGCGACTAGCGGGACGCACAGATACGCAGTATTTT. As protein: CASSEAWRLAGRTDTQYF.

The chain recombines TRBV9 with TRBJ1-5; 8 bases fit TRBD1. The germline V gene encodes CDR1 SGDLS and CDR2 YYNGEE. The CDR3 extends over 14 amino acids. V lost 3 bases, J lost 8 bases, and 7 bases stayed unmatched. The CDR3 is CASSAGQGDKPQHF. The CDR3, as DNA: TGTGCCAGCAGCGCCGGACAGGGCGATAAGCCCCAGCATTTT.

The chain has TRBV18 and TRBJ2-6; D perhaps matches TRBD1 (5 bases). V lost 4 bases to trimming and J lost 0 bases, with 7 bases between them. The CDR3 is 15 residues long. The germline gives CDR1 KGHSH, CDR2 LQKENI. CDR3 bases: TGTGCCAGCTCACAGGGGTTCTCTGGGGCCAACGTCCTGACTTTC. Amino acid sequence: CASSQGFSGANVLTF. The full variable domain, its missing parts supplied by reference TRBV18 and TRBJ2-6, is NAGVMQNPRHLVRRRGQEARLRCSPMKGHSHVYWYRQLPEEGLKFMVYLQKENIIDESGMPKERFSAEFPKEGPSILRIQQVVRGDSAAYFCASSQGFSGANVLTFGAGSRLTVL.

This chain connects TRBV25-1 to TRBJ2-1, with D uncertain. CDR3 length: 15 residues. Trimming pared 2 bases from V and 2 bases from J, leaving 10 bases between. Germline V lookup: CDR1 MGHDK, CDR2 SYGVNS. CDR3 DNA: TGTGCCAGCAGTGAAGCTAGTTTTGCCTACAATGAGCAGTTCTTC. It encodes CASSEASFAYNEQFF.

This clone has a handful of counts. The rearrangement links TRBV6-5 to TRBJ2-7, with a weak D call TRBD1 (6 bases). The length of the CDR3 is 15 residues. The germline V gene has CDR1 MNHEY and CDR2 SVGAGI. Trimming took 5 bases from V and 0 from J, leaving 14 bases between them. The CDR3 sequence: CASSPSTGTSYEQYF. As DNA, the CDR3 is TGTGCCAGCAGTCCGTCGACAGGAACCTCCTACGAGCAGTACTTC.

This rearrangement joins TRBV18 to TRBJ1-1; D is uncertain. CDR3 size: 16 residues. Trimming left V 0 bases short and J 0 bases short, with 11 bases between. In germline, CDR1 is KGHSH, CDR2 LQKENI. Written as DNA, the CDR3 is TGTGCCAGCTCACCACCTGCGGGCGGGTTGAACACTGAAGCTTTCTTT. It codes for CASSPPAGGLNTEAFF.

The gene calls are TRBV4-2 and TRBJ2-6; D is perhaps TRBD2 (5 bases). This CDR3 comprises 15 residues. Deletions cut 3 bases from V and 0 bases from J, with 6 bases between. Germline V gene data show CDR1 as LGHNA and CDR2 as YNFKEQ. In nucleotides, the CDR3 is TGTGCCAGCAGCCACGGACTCTCTGGGGCCAACGTCCTGACTTTC. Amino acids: CASSHGLSGANVLTF.

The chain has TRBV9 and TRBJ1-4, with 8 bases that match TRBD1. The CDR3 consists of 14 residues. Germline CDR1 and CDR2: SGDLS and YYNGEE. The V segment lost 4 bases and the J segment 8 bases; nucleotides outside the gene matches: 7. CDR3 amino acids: CASSQDREGEKLFF. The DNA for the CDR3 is TGTGCCAGCAGCCAGGACAGGGAGGGAGAAAAACTGTTTTTT.